This TCR beta chain was sequenced in a study of T cell repertoires in cytomegalovirus infection. TCRdb passed the reads through MiXCR, listing each CDR3 protein once. Among around 210,000 distinct CDR3 sequences, around 6.2% were seen once, and the ten largest hold 5.5% to 8%. The ends were cut back, 3 bases at V and 4 bases at J, with 12 bases in the middle. Germline V gene data show CDR1 as SEHNR and CDR2 as FQNEAQ (reference sequence). The CDR3 contains 15 residues. This clonotype was found many times. The chain links TRBV7-9 to TRBJ1-4, with D possibly matching TRBD1 (6 bases). Material for sequencing was PBMCs. The clonotype comes from a human donor in good health (CMV status not recorded). Some clones in this sample may be carry-over from other donors' samples. In DNA, the CDR3 is TGTGCCAGCAGCTTTCCCAGGGGCCTTAATGAAAAACTGTTTTTT. Translated: CASSFPRGLNEKLFF.